The 9 T cell receptor beta chains given below trace back to one sample, sequenced in a study of cytomegalovirus exposure and HLA in healthy donors. Here immunoSEQ multiplex PCR was the method, and the copy in TCRdb shows in-frame clones only, minus some. The table has 150,000 to 200,000 clones, around 80% seen once. The sample consisted of PBMCs. The receptor source for this set is a woman in her twenties or thirties in good health and CMV-seronegative.

This rearrangement joins TRBV6-5 to TRBJ1-3; D call uncertain. Germline-derived CDR1 and CDR2 are MNHEY and SVGAGI. V gave up 2 bases and J gave up 0 bases, with 11 bases separating them. The CDR3 loop spans 16 amino acids. The CDR3 sequence is CASSYSPRSSGNTIYF. The CDR3 nucleotides are TGTGCCAGCAGTTACAGTCCTAGGTCCTCTGGAAACACCATATATTTT.

The chain combines TRBV9 with TRBJ2-1, with a tentative D call TRBD2 (5 bases). Per germline, CDR1 SGDLS and CDR2 YYNGEE. The CDR3 is made up of 11 amino acids. V lost 4 bases and J 10 bases, leaving 9 bases between the germline ends. The CDR3 spells CASSRGGEQFF. The DNA of the CDR3 is TGTGCCAGCAGCCGAGGCGGGGAGCAGTTCTTC.

The V gene is TRBV27, the J gene TRBJ1-1; the D is unclear. The germline V gene encodes CDR1 MNHEY and CDR2 SMNVEV (reference sequence). This CDR3 has 14 residues. Trimming removed 3 bases at V and 1 base at J, with 9 bases between. The CDR3 sequence: CASSFAGWNTEAFF. As DNA, the CDR3 is TGTGCCAGCAGTTTTGCCGGGTGGAACACTGAAGCTTTCTTT.

The rearrangement joins TRBV7-8 to TRBJ2-1; the D is unclear. The CDR3 extends over 14 amino acids. Germline V gene data show CDR1 as SGHVS and CDR2 as FQNEAQ. Trimming took off 4 bases at V and 0 bases at J, with 7 bases between the two ends. The CDR3 here is CASSSLSSYNEQFF. DNA for the CDR3: TGTGCCAGCAGCTCCCTGAGCTCCTACAATGAGCAGTTCTTC.

The chain combines TRBV20-1 with TRBJ1-2; D is ambiguous. Trimming took off 1 base at V and 10 bases at J, with 7 bases between the two ends. Looked up from germline, CDR1 is DFQATT and CDR2 is SNEGSKA (reference sequence). CDR3 length equals 10 residues. CDR3: CSARAEHYTF. CDR3 DNA: TGCAGTGCTAGAGCAGAACACTACACCTTC.

The rearrangement joins TRBV4-1 to TRBJ2-7; TRBD2 matches at 15 bases. The CDR3 is 21 amino acids. CDR1 MGHRA and CDR2 YSYEKL come from the germline V gene. With V trimmed by 0 bases and J by 0 bases, 12 bases remained unmatched. The CDR3 sequence: CASSQDEREGLAGGPSYEQYF. The CDR3 DNA sequence: TGCGCCAGCAGCCAAGATGAACGTGAAGGACTAGCGGGAGGGCCCTCCTACGAGCAGTACTTC.

The chain carries TRBV30 and TRBJ2-3; tentative D call: TRBD2 (7 bases). Trimming removed 6 bases from V and 4 bases from J, with 20 bases in between. CDR1 GTSNPN and CDR2 SVGIG come from the germline V gene (reference sequence). The CDR3 has 15 amino acids. Here the CDR3 reads CACQKGGGAADTQYF. Here the CDR3 DNA reads TGTGCCTGCCAAAAGGGTGGGGGGGCCGCAGATACGCAGTATTTT.

This chain uses TRBV21-1 with TRBJ1-3. TRBV21-1 corresponds to a pseudogene. The CDR3 is 13 amino acids. CDR3 nucleotides: TGTGCCAGCAGCAAAGCGCGATTAGACACCATATATTTT. It specifies CASSKARLDTIYF.

CDR3 region: CASRPRQGNTGELFF. CDR3 sequence (DNA): TGTGCCAGCAGACCCCGACAGGGGAACACCGGGGAGCTGTTTTTT. The chain joins TRBV6-5 to TRBJ2-2; 7 nucleotides align to TRBD1. Looked up from germline, CDR1 is MNHEY and CDR2 is SVGAGI. V was pared by 6 bases and J by 1 base, with 5 bases of the junction left unmatched. The CDR3 runs to 15 residues.